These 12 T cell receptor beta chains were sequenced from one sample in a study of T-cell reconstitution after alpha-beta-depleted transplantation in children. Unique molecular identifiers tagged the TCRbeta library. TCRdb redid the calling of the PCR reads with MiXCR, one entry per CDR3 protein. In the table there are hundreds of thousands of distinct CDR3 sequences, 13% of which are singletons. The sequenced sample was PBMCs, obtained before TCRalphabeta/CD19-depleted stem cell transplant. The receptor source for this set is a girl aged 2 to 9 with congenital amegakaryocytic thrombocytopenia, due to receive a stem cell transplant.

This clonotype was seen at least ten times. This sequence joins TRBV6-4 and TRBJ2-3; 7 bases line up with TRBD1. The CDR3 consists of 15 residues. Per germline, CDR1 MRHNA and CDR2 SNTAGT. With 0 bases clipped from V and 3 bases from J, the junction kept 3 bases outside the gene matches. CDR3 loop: CASSDSPGGTDTQYF. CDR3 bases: TGTGCCAGCAGTGACTCCCCAGGGGGAACAGATACGCAGTATTTT.

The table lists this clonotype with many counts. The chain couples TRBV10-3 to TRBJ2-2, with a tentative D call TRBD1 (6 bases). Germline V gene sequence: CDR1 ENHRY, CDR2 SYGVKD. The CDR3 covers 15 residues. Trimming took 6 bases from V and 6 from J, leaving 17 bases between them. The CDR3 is CAIRRDTSPAGELFF. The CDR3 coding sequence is TGTGCCATCAGAAGGGACACCTCCCCGGCCGGGGAGCTGTTTTTT.

CDR3 region: CSASPAGDYGYTF. The CDR3, as DNA: TGCAGTGCTAGCCCAGCAGGGGACTATGGCTACACCTTC. J is TRBJ1-2 and V is TRBV20-1, with D possibly being TRBD1 (6 bases). This CDR3 region has 13 residues. Germline V gene data show CDR1 as DFQATT and CDR2 as SNEGSKA (reference sequence). Between the trimmed V and J ends, which lost 3 bases and 3 bases, there was a span of 11 bases.

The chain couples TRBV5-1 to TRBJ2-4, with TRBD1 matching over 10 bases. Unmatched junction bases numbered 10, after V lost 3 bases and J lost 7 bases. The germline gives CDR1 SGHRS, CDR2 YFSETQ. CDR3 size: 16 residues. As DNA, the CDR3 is TGCGCCAGCAGCTCCGTCCGGGACAGGGGAGCGAACATTCAGTACTTC. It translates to CASSSVRDRGANIQYF.

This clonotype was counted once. CDR3 nucleotides: TGCAGCCTTGGGCCCGGGGTCGCAGGGGGGACCCCGCCTAACTATGGCTACACCTTC. Its translation: CSLGPGVAGGTPPNYGYTF. This chain connects TRBV29-1 to TRBJ1-2; TRBD1 agrees at 7 bases. The CDR3 runs to 19 residues. The germline CDR1 and CDR2 sequences are SQVTM and ANQGSEA. Losses at the gene ends were 8 bases for V and 0 bases for J; bases not matched to a gene: 24.

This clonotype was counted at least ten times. In DNA form, the CDR3 reads TGCGCCAGCAGCCCAATTCCGGGACAAGTTCAGCCCCAGCATTTT. Its protein product is CASSPIPGQVQPQHF. The chain employs TRBV5-1 and TRBJ1-5; a possible D gene is TRBD1 (6 bases). V was trimmed by 4 bases and J by 6 bases, leaving 17 bases between them. This CDR3 contains 15 residues. Germline values: CDR1 SGHRS, CDR2 YFSETQ. Variable domain in full (rest from reference TRBV5-1 and TRBJ1-5): KAGVTQTPRYLIKTRGQQVTLSCSPISGHRSVSWYQQTPGQGLQFLFEYFSETQRNKGNFPGRFSGRQFSNSRSEMNVSTLELGDSALYLCASSPIPGQVQPQHFGDGTRLSIL.

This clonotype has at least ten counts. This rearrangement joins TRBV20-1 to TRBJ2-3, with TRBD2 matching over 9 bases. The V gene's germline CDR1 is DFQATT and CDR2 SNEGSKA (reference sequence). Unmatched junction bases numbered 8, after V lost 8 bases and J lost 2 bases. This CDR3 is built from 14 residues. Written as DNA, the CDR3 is TGCAGTACAGCTAGCGGGACAACCACAGATACGCAGTATTTT. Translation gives CSTASGTTTDTQYF.

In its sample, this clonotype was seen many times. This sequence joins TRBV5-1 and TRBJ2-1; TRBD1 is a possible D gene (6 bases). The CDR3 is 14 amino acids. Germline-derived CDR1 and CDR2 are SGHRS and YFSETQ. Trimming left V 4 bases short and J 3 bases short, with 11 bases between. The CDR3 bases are TGCGCCAGCAGCAGGGGGTTAGACTACAATGAGCAGTTCTTC. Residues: CASSRGLDYNEQFF.

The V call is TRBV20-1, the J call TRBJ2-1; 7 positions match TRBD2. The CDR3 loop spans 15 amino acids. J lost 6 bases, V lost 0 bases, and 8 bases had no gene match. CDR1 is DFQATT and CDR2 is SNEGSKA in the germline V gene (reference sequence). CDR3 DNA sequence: TGCAGTGCTAGAGATCCTGGCGGGAGTCTCAATGAGCAGTTCTTC. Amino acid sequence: CSARDPGGSLNEQFF.

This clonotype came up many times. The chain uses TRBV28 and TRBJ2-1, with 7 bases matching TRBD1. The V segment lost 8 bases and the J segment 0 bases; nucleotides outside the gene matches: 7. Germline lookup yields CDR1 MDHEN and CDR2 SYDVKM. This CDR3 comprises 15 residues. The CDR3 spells CASHPGDSSYNEQFF. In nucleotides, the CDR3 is TGTGCCAGCCATCCCGGGGACAGCTCCTACAATGAGCAGTTCTTC. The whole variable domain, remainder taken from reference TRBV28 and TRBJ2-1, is DVKVTQSSRYLVKRTGEKVFLECVQDMDHENMFWYRQDPGLGLRLIYFSYDVKMKEKGDIPEGYSVSREKKERFSLILESASTNQTSMYLCASHPGDSSYNEQFFGPGTRLTVL.

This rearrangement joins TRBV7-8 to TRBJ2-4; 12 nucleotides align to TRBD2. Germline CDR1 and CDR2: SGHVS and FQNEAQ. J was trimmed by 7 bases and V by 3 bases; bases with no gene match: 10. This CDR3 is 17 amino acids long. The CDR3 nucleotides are TGTGCCAGCAGCTTTCCTAGCGGGAGGGCGGGTAGTAACATTCAGTACTTC. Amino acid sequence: CASSFPSGRAGSNIQYF.

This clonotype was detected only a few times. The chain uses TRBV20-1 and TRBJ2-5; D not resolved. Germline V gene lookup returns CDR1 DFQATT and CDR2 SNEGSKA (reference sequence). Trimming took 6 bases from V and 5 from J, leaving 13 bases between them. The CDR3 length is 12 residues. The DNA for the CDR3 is TGCAGTGCCGCCGAAGCGTCGGAGACCCAGTACTTC. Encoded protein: CSAAEASETQYF.